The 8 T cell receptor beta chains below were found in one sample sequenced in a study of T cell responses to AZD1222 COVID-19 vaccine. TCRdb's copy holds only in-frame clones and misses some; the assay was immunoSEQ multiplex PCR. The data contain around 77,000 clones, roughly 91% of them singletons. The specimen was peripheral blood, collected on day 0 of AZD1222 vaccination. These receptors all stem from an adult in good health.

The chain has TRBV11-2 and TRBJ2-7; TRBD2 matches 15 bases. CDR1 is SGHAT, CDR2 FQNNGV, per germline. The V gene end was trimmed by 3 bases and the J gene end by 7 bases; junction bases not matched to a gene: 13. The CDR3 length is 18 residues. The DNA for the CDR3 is TGTGCCAGCAGCTTGGGACTAGCGGGGGGCCCCTCCCATCGGGAGCAGTACTTC. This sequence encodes CASSLGLAGGPSHREQYF.

DNA for the CDR3: TGTGCCACCAGTGAGGCTTCAGATACGCAGTATTTT. Amino acids: CATSEASDTQYF. The chain joins TRBV24-1 to TRBJ2-3; unclear D gene. V lost 4 bases, J lost 4 bases, and 5 bases lay in between. The length of the CDR3 is 12 residues. Germline V gene lookup returns CDR1 KGHDR and CDR2 SFDVKD.

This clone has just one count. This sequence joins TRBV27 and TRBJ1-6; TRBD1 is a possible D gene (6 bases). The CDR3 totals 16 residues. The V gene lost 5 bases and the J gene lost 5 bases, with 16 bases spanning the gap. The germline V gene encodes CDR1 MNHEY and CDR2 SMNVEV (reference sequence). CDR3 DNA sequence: TGTGCCAGCAGTACCCGGACAGCCTTTAATAATTCACCCCTCCACTTT. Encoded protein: CASSTRTAFNNSPLHF.

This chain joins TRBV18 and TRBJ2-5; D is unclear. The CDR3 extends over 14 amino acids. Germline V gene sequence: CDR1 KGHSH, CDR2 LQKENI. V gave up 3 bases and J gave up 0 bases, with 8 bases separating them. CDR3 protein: CASSPDSYQETQYF. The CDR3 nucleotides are TGTGCCAGCTCACCCGACTCCTACCAAGAGACCCAGTACTTC.

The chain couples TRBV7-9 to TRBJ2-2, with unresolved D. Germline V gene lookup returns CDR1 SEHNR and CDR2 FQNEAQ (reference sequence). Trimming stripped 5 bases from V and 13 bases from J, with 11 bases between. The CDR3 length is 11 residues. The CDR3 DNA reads TGTGCCAGCAGCGTAGACTTGAGGCTGTTTTTT. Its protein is CASSVDLRLFF.

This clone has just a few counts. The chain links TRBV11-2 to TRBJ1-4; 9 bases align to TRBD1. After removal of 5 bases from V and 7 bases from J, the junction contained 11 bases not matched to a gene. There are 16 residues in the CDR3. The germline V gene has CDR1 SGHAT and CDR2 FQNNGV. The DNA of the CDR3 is TGTGCCAGCAGCACTTACAGGGGGCGGGGTGGTGAAAAACTGTTTTTT. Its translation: CASSTYRGRGGEKLFF.

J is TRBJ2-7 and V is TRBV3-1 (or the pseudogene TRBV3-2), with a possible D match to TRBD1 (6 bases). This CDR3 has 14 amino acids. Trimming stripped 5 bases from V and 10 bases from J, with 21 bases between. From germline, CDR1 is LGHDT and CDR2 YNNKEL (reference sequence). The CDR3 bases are TGTGCCAGCAGCTTTACAGGGAGCGACGGCCGTCAGTACTTC. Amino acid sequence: CASSFTGSDGRQYF.

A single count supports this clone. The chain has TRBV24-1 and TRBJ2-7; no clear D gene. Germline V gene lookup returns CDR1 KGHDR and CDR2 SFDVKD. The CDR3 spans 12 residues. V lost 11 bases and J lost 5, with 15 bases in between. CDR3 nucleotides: TGTGCCAAGAAAGTAGGGTGGAACGAGCAGTACTTC. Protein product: CAKKVGWNEQYF.